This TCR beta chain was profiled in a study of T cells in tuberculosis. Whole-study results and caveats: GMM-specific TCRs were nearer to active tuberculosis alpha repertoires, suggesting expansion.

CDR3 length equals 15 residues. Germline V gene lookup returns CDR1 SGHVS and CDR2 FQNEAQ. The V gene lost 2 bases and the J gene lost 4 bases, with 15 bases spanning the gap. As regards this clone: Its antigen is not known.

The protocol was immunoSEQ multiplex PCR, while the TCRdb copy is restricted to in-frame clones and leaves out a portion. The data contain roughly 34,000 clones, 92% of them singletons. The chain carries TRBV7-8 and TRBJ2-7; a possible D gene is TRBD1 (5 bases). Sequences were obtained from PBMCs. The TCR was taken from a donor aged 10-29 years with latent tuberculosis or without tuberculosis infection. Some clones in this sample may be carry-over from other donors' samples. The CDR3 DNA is TGTGCCAGCAGCTTACCACGCAGGGCTGGGTACGAGCAGTACTTC. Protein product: CASSLPRRAGYEQYF.